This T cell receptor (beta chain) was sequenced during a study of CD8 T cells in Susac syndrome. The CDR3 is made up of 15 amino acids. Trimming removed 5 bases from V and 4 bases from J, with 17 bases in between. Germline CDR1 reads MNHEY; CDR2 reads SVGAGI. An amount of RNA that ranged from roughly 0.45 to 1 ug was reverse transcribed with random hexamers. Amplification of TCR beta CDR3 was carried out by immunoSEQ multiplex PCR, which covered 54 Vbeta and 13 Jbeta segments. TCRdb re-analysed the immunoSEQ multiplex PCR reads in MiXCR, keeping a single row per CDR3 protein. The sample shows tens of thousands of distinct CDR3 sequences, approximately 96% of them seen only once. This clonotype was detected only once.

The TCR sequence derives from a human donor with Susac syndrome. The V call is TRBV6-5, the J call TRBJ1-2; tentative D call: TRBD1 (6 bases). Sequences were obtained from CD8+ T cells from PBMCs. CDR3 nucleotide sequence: TGTGCCAGCAGTCCTAACATGGGGGCGTCCTATGGCTACACCTTC. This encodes CASSPNMGASYGYTF.